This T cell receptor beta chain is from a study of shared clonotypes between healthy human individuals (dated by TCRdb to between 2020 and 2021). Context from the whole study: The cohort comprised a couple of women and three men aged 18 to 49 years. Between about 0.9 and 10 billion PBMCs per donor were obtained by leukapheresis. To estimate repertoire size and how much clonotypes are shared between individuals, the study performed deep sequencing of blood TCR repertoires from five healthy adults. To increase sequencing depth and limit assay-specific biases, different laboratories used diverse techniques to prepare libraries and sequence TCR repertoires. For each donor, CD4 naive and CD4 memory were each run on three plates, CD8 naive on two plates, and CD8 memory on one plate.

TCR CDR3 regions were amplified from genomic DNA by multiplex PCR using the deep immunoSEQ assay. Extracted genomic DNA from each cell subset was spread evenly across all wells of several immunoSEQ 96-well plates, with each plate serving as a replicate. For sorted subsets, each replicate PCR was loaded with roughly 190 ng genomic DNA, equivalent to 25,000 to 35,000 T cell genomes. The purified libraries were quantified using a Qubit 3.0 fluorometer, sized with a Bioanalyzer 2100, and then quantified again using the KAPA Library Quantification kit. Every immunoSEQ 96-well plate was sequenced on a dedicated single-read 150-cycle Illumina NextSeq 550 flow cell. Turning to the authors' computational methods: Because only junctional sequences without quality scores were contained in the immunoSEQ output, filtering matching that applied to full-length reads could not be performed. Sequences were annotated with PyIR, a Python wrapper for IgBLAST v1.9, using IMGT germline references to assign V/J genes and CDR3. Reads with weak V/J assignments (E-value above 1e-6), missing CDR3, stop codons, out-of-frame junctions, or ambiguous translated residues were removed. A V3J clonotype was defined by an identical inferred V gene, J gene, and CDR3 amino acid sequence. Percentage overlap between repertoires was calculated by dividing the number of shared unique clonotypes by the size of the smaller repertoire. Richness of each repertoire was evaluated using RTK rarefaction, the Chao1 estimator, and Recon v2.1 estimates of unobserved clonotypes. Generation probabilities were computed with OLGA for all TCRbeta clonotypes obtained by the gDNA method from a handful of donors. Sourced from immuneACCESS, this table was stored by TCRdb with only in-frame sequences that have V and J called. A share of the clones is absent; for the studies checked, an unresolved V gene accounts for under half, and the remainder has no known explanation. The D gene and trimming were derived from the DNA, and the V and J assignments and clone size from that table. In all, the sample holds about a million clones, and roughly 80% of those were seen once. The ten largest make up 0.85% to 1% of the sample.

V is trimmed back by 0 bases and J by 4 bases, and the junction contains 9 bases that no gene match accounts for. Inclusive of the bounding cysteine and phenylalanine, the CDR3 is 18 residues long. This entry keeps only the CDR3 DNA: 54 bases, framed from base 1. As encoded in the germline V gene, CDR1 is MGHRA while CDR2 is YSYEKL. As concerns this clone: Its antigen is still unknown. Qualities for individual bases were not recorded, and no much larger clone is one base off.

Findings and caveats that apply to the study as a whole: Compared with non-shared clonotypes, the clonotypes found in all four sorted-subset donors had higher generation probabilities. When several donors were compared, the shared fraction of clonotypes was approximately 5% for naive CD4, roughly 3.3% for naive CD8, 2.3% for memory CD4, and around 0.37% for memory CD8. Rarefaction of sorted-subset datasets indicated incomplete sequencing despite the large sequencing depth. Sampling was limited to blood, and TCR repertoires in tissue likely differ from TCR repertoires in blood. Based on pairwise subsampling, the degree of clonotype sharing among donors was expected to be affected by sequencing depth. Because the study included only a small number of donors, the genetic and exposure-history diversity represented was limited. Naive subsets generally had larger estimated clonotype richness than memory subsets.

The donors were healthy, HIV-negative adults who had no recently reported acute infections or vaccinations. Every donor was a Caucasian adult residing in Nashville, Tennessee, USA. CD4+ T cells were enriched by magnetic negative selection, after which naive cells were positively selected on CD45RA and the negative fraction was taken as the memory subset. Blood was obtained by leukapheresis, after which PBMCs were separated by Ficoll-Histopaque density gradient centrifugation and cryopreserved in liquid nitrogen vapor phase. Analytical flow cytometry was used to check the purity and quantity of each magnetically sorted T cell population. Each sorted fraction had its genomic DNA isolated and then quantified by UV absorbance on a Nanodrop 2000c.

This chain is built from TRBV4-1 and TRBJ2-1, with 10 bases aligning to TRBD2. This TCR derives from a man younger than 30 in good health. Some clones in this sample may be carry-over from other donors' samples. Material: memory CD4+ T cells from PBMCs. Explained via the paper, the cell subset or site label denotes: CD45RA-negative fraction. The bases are TGCGCCAGCAGCCAAGATCCGTACGGACTAGCGGATTACAATGAGCAGTTCTTC. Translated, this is CASSQDPYGLADYNEQFF.